Below are 7 T cell receptor beta chains sequenced from a single sample in a study of T cell responses to AZD1222 COVID-19 vaccine. TCRdb keeps only in-frame clones here, not all; method: immunoSEQ multiplex PCR. The sample has about 110,000 clones, 75% to 90% seen once. Material: peripheral blood, obtained on day 0 of AZD1222 vaccination. The receptor source for this set is an adult in good health.

V gene TRBV4-3 combines with J gene TRBJ1-5, with 7 bases aligning to TRBD1. Germline assignment: CDR1 LGHNA and CDR2 YSLEER. The CDR3 is 14 residues long. Trimming cost V 0 bases and J 7 bases; bases outside gene matches: 3. In nucleotides, the CDR3 is TGCGCCAGCAGCCAAGATCAGGGGGACCAGCCCCAGCATTTT. It encodes CASSQDQGDQPQHF.

The chain uses TRBV5-1 and TRBJ1-1; TRBD1 is a possible D gene (5 bases). The CDR3 has 13 amino acids. V shed 2 bases and J shed 5 bases, with 10 bases lying between them. The germline V gene has CDR1 SGHRS and CDR2 YFSETQ. The CDR3, as DNA: TGCGCCAGCAGCTTTACAGGTCCGACTGAAGCTTTCTTT. The encoded protein is CASSFTGPTEAFF.

CDR3 sequence (DNA): TGTGCCAGCAGCCAAACCCTGGGGCCTGGAAACACCATATATTTT. Translated: CASSQTLGPGNTIYF. The V call is TRBV3-1 (or the pseudogene TRBV3-2), the J call TRBJ1-3, with D maybe TRBD1 (5 bases). V was cut by 2 bases and J by 2 bases, with 10 bases left in between. Germline lookup yields CDR1 LGHDT and CDR2 YNNKEL (reference sequence). The CDR3 runs 15 residues.

V is TRBV11-2 and J is TRBJ2-1; no reliable D call. Germline V gene lookup returns CDR1 SGHAT and CDR2 FQNNGV. The CDR3 loop spans 13 amino acids. Trimming shortened V by 8 bases and J by 5 bases, and 13 bases separated the two germline ends. DNA of the CDR3: TGTGCCAGCCGTGAACGGCCAAACAATGAGCAGTTCTTC. Its translation is CASRERPNNEQFF.

This clone was found a few times. The J gene is TRBJ2-3, the V gene TRBV4-2; D assignment may be TRBD1 or TRBD2 (7 bases each). Trimming removed 0 bases from V and 0 bases from J, with 13 bases in between. There are 17 residues in the CDR3. In germline, CDR1 is LGHNA, CDR2 YNFKEQ. Here the CDR3 DNA reads TGTGCCAGCAGCCAAGATCAGGGGGGGATTAGCACAGATACGCAGTATTTT. It yields the protein CASSQDQGGISTDTQYF.

The chain joins TRBV6-5 to TRBJ1-2; D not resolved. The ends were cut back, 7 bases at V and 1 base at J, with 13 bases in the middle. The germline V gene encodes CDR1 MNHEY and CDR2 SVGAGI. The CDR3 has 14 residues. CDR3 coding DNA: TGTGCCAGCACCCAGGTCGAGGGTAACTATGGCTACACCTTC. Protein product: CASTQVEGNYGYTF.

The V gene is TRBV27, the J gene TRBJ2-7; 8 bases fit TRBD1. J was trimmed by 4 bases and V by 5 bases; bases with no gene match: 13. Germline assignment: CDR1 MNHEY and CDR2 SMNVEV (reference sequence). The CDR3 has 16 amino acids. The CDR3 DNA reads TGTGCCAGCAGTCGATCCGGGACAGGTCCCAGTTACGAGCAGTACTTC. It translates to CASSRSGTGPSYEQYF.